The 13 T cell receptor beta chains presented below share a single source sample, sequenced in a study of beta chain features in type 1 diabetes. General study results and limits: Patients with Type 1 diabetes showed moderately but significantly shorter TCRB CDR3s in all four CD4+ subsets.

Of the isolated RNA, all was reverse transcribed, and so the sequenced material was expressed TCRB transcripts. Repertoires were generated with immunoSEQ multiplex PCR, while TCRdb's copy carries only in-frame clones and drops some. The sample contains some 16,000 clones, around 77% of which appear only once. Antigen specificity for these receptors is unknown. Material: stem cell memory CD4+ T cells from blood. The source of these receptors is a woman aged 18 to 35 with type 1 diabetes.

Notes on this clone: This sample includes further DNA sequences coding for the same CDR3. The chain recombines TRBV25-1 with TRBJ2-1; possible D gene TRBD2, 5 bases. Germline values: CDR1 MGHDK, CDR2 SYGVNS. Trimming took 3 bases from V and 7 from J, leaving 13 bases between them. CDR3 size: 14 residues. The CDR3 bases are TGTGCCAGCAGTGAGTGGAGGTTAGGGAATGAGCAGTTCTTC. As protein: CASSEWRLGNEQFF. The variable domain in full, with the rest retrieved from reference TRBV25-1 and TRBJ2-1, is EADIYQTPRYLVIGTGKKITLECSQTMGHDKMYWYQQDPGMELHLIHYSYGVNSTEKGDLSSESTVSRIRTEHFPLTLESARPSHTSQYLCASSEWRLGNEQFFGPGTRLTVL.

The genes are TRBV7-9 and TRBJ2-3, with D perhaps TRBD2 (5 bases). V lost 1 base and J 5 bases, leaving 13 bases between the germline ends. The germline V gene encodes CDR1 SEHNR and CDR2 FQNEAQ (reference sequence). The CDR3 extends over 15 amino acids. CDR3 region: CASSLDGGREDTQYF. The CDR3 coding sequence is TGTGCCAGCAGCTTAGATGGTGGGAGAGAAGATACGCAGTATTTT.

This clone was detected only a few times. The chain links TRBV7-9 to TRBJ1-4, with 9 nucleotides matching TRBD1. Per germline, CDR1 SEHNR and CDR2 FQNEAQ (reference sequence). The CDR3 is 16 amino acids. After removal of 4 bases from V and 7 bases from J, the junction contained 10 bases not matched to a gene. CDR3: CASSWDREVIGEKLFF. The CDR3 nucleotides read TGTGCCAGCAGCTGGGACAGGGAGGTAATTGGTGAAAAACTGTTTTTT.

This clone appeared once. CDR3 bases: TGCGCCAGCAGCCATAGTTGGGACATCGTCGGACAAGAGACCCAGTACTTC. Protein sequence: CASSHSWDIVGQETQYF. The rearrangement joins TRBV4-1 to TRBJ2-5, with D tentatively TRBD1 (6 bases). V was clipped by 3 bases and J by 2 bases, with 19 bases between them. Germline V CDR1 and CDR2: MGHRA, YSYEKL. This CDR3 has 17 residues.

The CDR3 here is CASSGGLNYGYTF. CDR3 bases: TGTGCCAGCTCAGGAGGCCTAAACTATGGCTACACCTTC. The chain has TRBV18 and TRBJ1-2; no clear D gene. The CDR3 consists of 13 residues. CDR1 and CDR2 from the germline V gene are KGHSH and LQKENI. Trimming stripped 5 bases from V and 2 bases from J, with 9 bases between.

The genes are TRBV10-3 and TRBJ2-3, with a weak D call TRBD2 (7 bases). There are 16 residues in the CDR3. Germline-derived CDR1 and CDR2 are ENHRY and SYGVKD. With 10 bases removed from V and 4 bases from J, the gap between germline ends came to 24 bases. CDR3 nucleotides: TGTGCCACACGGGTCGCTAGCGGACGGGGGCCAGATACGCAGTATTTT. Its translation: CATRVASGRGPDTQYF.

V usage is TRBV11-3 and J usage is TRBJ2-5; a weak D match, TRBD2 (6 bases). In germline, CDR1 is SGHNT, CDR2 YENEEA. The CDR3 is 14 amino acids. The V end lost 1 base, the J end lost 3 bases, and 9 bases lay between the germline ends. The CDR3 DNA sequence: TGTGCCAGCAGCTTAGTAGGAGGGGAAGAGACCCAGTACTTC. Translated: CASSLVGGEETQYF.

The chain combines TRBV18 with TRBJ2-5; 8 bases map to TRBD1. CDR1 KGHSH and CDR2 LQKENI come from the germline V gene. This CDR3 has 13 amino acids. V shed 6 bases and J 10 bases; nucleotides not matched to a gene: 10. The chain's CDR3 is CASSSGQGIDQYF. CDR3 DNA: TGTGCCAGCTCTTCCGGACAGGGAATTGACCAGTACTTC.

The chain recombines TRBV5-1 with TRBJ1-1, with 11 bases that match TRBD1. CDR1 SGHRS and CDR2 YFSETQ come from the germline V gene. The CDR3 totals 16 residues. V trimming: 4 bases; J trimming: 4 bases; junction bases outside the gene matches: 9. The CDR3 loop reads CASSLMDRGRSTEAFF. The CDR3 nucleotides are TGCGCCAGCAGCCTGATGGACAGGGGGCGATCCACTGAAGCTTTCTTT. Filled out from reference TRBV5-1 and TRBJ1-1, the complete variable domain reads KAGVTQTPRYLIKTRGQQVTLSCSPISGHRSVSWYQQTPGQGLQFLFEYFSETQRNKGNFPGRFSGRQFSNSRSEMNVSTLELGDSALYLCASSLMDRGRSTEAFFGQGTRLTVV.

The chain combines TRBV30 with TRBJ2-1; D is uncertain. Germline lookup yields CDR1 GTSNPN and CDR2 SVGIG (reference sequence). The CDR3 totals 11 residues. The V end was cut by 0 bases, the J end by 7 bases, with 4 bases between. The CDR3 coding sequence is TGTGCCTGGAGTGTCGGGAATGAGCAGTTCTTC. Its protein is CAWSVGNEQFF.

V and J are TRBV29-1 and TRBJ2-5; maybe TRBD2 (7 bases). The CDR3 is 13 residues long. Germline CDR1 is SQVTM and CDR2 is ANQGSEA. V was clipped by 5 bases and J by 1 base, with 11 bases between them. The CDR3 bases are TGCAGCGTTAGGGGGGGCATCCAAGAGACCCAGTACTTC. Residues: CSVRGGIQETQYF.

In DNA, the CDR3 is TGTGCCAGCAGCTTTGGGCTTGTTTTGAGCGAGCAGTACTTC. Translated, it gives CASSFGLVLSEQYF. V and J are TRBV5-6 and TRBJ2-7, with unresolved D. CDR3 length: 14 residues. Germline-derived CDR1 and CDR2 are SGHDT and YYEEEE. V was cut by 2 bases and J by 6 bases, with 15 bases left in between.

CDR3 DNA sequence: TGTGCCAGCAGCACAGGGAGGGCTAATGAAAAACTGTTTTTT. Protein: CASSTGRANEKLFF. This sequence joins TRBV28 and TRBJ1-4; D is possibly TRBD1 (6 bases). The V gene lost 6 bases and the J gene lost 3 bases, with 11 bases spanning the gap. This CDR3 is 14 amino acids long. Germline V gene data show CDR1 as MDHEN and CDR2 as SYDVKM.